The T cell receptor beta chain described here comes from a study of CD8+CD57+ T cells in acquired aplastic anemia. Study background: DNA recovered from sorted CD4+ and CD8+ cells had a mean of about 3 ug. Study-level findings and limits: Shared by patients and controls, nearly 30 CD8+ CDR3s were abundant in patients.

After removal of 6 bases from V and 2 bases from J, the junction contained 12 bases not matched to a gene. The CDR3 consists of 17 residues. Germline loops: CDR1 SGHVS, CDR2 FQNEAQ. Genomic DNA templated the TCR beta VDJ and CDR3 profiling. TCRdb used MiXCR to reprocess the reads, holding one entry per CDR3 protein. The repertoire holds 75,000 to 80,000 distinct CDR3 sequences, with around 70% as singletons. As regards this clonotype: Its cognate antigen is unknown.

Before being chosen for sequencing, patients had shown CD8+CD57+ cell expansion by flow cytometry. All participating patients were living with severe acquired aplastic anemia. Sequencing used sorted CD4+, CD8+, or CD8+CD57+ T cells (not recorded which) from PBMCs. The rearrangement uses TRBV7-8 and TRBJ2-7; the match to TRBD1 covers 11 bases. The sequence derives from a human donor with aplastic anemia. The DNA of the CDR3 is TGTGCCAGCAGTCACTCCGTACCGGGACAGGGGGCCTACGAGCAGTACTTC. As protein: CASSHSVPGQGAYEQYF.